In its sample, the clone carrying this T cell receptor (beta chain) was seen many times. Its specificity is unknown. A single record per CDR3 protein comes from TCRdb applying MiXCR to the 5' RACE reads. The profile shows around 55,000 distinct CDR3 sequences, about 6.4% of them singletons. This CDR3 comprises 15 residues. CDR1 is SGHDN and CDR2 is FVKESK in the germline V gene. Trimming shortened V by 4 bases and J by 6 bases, and 18 bases separated the two germline ends. The sample originates from a study of early T cells in non-severe SARS-CoV-2 infection. Broader study findings: Matching with VDJdb favored anti-spike CD8 responses (missing private and CD4 specificities).

Specimen: whole blood, collected at baseline. The rearrangement links TRBV14 to TRBJ1-1; D unresolved. This TCR derives from an adult who was a healthcare worker with PCR-confirmed SARS-CoV-2 infection or an uninfected control (not recorded which). CDR3 region: CASSPKVGRRAEAFF. The CDR3 region has the DNA TGTGCCAGCAGCCCCAAAGTCGGAAGAAGGGCTGAAGCTTTCTTT.